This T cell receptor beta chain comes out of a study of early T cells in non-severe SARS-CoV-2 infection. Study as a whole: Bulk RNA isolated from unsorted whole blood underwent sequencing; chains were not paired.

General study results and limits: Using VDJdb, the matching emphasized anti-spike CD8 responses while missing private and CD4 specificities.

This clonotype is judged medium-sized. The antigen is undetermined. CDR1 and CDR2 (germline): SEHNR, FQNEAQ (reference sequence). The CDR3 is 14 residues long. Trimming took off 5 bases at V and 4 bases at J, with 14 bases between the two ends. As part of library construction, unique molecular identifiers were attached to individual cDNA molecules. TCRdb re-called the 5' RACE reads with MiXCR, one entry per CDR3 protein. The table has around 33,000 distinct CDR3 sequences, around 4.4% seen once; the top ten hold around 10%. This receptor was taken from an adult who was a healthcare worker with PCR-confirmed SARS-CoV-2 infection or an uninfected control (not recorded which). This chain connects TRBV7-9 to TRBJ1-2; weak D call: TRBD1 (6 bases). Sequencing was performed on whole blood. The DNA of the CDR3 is TGTGCCAGCAGCCCACAGGGACCGGTCTATGGCTACACCTTC. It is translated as CASSPQGPVYGYTF.